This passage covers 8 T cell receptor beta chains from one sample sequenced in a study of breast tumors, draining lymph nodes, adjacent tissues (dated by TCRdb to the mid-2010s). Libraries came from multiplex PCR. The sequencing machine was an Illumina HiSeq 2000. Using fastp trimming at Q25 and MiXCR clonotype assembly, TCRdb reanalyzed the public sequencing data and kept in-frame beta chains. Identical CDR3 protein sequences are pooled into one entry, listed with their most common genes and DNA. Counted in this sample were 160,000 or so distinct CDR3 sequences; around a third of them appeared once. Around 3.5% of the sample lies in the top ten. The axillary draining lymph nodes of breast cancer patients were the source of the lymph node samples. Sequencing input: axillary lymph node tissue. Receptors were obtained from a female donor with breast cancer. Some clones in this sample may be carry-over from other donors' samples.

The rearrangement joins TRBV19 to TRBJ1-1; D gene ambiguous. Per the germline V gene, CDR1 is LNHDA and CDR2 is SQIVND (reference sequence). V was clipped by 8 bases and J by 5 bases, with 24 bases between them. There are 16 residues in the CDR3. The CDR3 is CASGPRMGLVGTEAFF. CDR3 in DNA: TGTGCCAGTGGTCCTCGGATGGGCCTGGTGGGGACTGAAGCTTTCTTT.

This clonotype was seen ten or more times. For the CDR3, the DNA is TGTGCCAGCAGCGCAGCACCGACTAGCGGGGGGGAGACCCAGTACTTC. Translated, it gives CASSAAPTSGGETQYF. The chain recombines TRBV5-8 with TRBJ2-5, with 13 bases aligning to TRBD2. Germline CDR1 and CDR2: SGHTS and YDEGEE. This CDR3 region has 16 residues. J lost 5 bases, V lost 4 bases, and 8 bases had no gene match.

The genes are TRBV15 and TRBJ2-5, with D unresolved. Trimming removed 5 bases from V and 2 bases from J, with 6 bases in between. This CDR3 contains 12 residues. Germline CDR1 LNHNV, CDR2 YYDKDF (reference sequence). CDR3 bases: TGTGCCACCAGCTTCGGGCAAGAGACCCAGTACTTC. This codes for CATSFGQETQYF.

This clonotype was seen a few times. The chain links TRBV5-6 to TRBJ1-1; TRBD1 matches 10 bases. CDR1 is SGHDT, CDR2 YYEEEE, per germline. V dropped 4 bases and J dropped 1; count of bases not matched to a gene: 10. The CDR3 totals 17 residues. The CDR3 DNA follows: TGTGCCAGCAGCGGGGGACAGGGGATGGGGAGGAACACTGAAGCTTTCTTT. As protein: CASSGGQGMGRNTEAFF.

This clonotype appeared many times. This chain's CDR3 is CSAARQGASHTVREKLFF. The CDR3 nucleotides are TGCAGTGCCGCCCGTCAGGGGGCGTCCCACACCGTAAGGGAAAAACTGTTTTTT. The V gene is TRBV20-1, the J gene TRBJ1-4; TRBD1 matches at 8 bases. With 6 bases clipped from V and 8 bases from J, the junction kept 23 bases outside the gene matches. This CDR3 spans 18 amino acids. The V gene's germline CDR1 is DFQATT and CDR2 SNEGSKA (reference sequence).

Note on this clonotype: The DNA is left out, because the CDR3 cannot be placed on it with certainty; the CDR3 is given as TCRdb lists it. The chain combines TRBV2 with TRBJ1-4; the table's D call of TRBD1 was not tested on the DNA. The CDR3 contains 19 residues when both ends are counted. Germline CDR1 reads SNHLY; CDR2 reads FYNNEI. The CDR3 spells CASRQALDFFGPGNEKLFF.

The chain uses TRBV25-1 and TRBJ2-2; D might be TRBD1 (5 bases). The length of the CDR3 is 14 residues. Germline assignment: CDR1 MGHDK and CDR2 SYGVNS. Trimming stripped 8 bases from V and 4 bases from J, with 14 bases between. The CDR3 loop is CASLVTGGTGELFF. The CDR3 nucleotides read TGTGCCAGCTTAGTAACAGGCGGCACCGGGGAGCTGTTTTTT.

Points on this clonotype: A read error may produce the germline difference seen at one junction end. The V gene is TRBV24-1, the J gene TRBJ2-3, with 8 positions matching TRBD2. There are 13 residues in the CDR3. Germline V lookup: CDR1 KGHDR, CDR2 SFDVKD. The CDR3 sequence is CATRETSVDTQCF. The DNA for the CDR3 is TGTGCCACCAGAGAGACTAGCGTAGATACGCAGTGTTTT.